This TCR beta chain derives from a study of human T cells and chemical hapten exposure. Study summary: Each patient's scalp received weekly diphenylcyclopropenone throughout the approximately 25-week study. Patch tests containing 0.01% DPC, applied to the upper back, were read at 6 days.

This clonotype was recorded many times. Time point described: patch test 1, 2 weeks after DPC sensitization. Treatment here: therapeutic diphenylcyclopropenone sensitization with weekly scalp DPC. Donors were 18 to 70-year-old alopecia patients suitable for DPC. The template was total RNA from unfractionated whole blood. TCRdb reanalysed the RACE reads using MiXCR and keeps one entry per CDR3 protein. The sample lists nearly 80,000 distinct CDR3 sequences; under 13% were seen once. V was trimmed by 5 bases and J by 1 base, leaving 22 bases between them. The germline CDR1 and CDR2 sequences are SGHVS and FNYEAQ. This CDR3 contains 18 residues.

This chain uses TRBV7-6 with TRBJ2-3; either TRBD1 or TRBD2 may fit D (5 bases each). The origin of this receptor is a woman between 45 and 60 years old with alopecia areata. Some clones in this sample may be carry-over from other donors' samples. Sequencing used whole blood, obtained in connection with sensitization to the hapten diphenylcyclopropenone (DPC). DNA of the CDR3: TGTGCCAGCAGCACTATAACGGGGACCCGACTTGGCACAGATACGCAGTATTTT. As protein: CASSTITGTRLGTDTQYF.